A single sample is the source of the 13 T cell receptor beta chains below, sequenced in a study of blood T cell repertoires in COVID-19. Libraries were prepared by immunoSEQ multiplex PCR; TCRdb keeps only in-frame clonotypes and omits some of them. The sample includes about 160,000 clones, approximately 87% of them seen just once. Sequenced sample: peripheral blood. These receptors were collected from an older woman with COVID-19, enrolled during active disease.

The gene calls are TRBV19 and TRBJ1-1; D gene unclear. Germline V CDR1 and CDR2: LNHDA, SQIVND (reference sequence). The V end lost 3 bases, the J end lost 2 bases, and 13 bases lay between the germline ends. This CDR3 contains 15 residues. CDR3 coding DNA: TGTGCCAGTAGTATTCCTAGGCGGGGAAACACTGAAGCTTTCTTT. It is translated as CASSIPRRGNTEAFF. Full variable domain (outside the CDR3, taken from reference TRBV19 and TRBJ1-1): DGGITQSPKYLFRKEGQNVTLSCEQNLNHDAMYWYRQDPGQGLRLIYYSQIVNDFQKGDIAEGYSVSREKKESFPLTVTSAQKNPTAFYLCASSIPRRGNTEAFFGQGTRLTVV.

The chain couples TRBV19 to TRBJ2-2, with TRBD1 matching 12 bases. Germline V gene lookup returns CDR1 LNHDA and CDR2 SQIVND (reference sequence). There are 17 residues in the CDR3. Trimming at V came to 4 bases and at J to 4 bases, leaving 7 bases not matched to a gene. DNA of the CDR3: TGTGCCAGTAGTACCCAGGGACAGGGGGCTGGCACCGGGGAGCTGTTTTTT. Translated, it gives CASSTQGQGAGTGELFF.

This chain joins TRBV6-6 and TRBJ1-1, with unresolved D. V lost 6 bases to trimming and J lost 3 bases, with 11 bases between them. The CDR3 spans 13 residues. The V gene's germline CDR1 is MNHNY and CDR2 SVGAGI (reference sequence). Written as DNA, the CDR3 is TGTGCCAGCAGGATAGTGACTGACACTGAAGCTTTCTTT. This encodes CASRIVTDTEAFF.

The chain uses TRBV9 and TRBJ2-7; the D gene is possibly TRBD1 (6 bases). This CDR3 region has 13 residues. The V end lost 4 bases, the J end lost 7 bases, and 15 bases lay between the germline ends. Germline-derived CDR1 and CDR2 are SGDLS and YYNGEE. The CDR3 coding sequence is TGTGCCAGCAGCCCCGGGCTTCAGGGGGAGCAGTACTTC. Amino acid sequence: CASSPGLQGEQYF.

V usage is TRBV28 and J usage is TRBJ2-2, with D possibly TRBD1 on 5 matching bases. V was pared by 7 bases and J by 8 bases, with 11 bases between. CDR1 is MDHEN, CDR2 SYDVKM, per germline. CDR3 length equals 12 residues. CDR3 region: CASKQVHGELFF. CDR3 DNA sequence: TGTGCCAGCAAACAGGTGCATGGGGAGCTGTTTTTT.

This clone was seen at least ten times. The chain uses TRBV6-1 and TRBJ1-4, with 7 bases identical to TRBD1. Germline V gene lookup returns CDR1 MNHNS and CDR2 SASEGT. The CDR3 runs to 16 residues. V trimming: 3 bases; J trimming: 8 bases; junction bases outside the gene matches: 12. DNA for the CDR3: TGTGCCAGCAGTGACCACACGACAGGGACGGGGGAAAAACTGTTTTTT. Protein product: CASSDHTTGTGEKLFF.

For the CDR3, the DNA is TGTGCCAGCAGCGACAGACAGGGGGCGGACACTGAAGCTTTCTTT. This translates into CASSDRQGADTEAFF. V gene TRBV13 combines with J gene TRBJ1-1; TRBD1 matches at 10 bases. The CDR3 loop spans 15 amino acids. Germline V CDR1 and CDR2: PRHDT, FYEKMQ (reference sequence). V lost 5 bases, J lost 3 bases, and 6 bases stayed unmatched.

The chain is built from TRBV29-1 and TRBJ1-2; 9 nucleotides agree with TRBD1. Per the germline V gene, CDR1 is SQVTM and CDR2 is ANQGSEA. After removal of 4 bases from V and 8 bases from J, the junction contained 8 bases not matched to a gene. The CDR3 has 13 residues. The CDR3 DNA reads TGCAGCGTTGGGGAAAACAGGGGGCGAGGCTACACCTTC. Encoded protein: CSVGENRGRGYTF.

The gene calls are TRBV28 and TRBJ1-2, with D maybe TRBD1 (6 bases). This CDR3 is 15 amino acids long. V was trimmed by 3 bases and J by 2 bases, leaving 13 bases between them. Germline V gene data show CDR1 as MDHEN and CDR2 as SYDVKM. The CDR3 nucleotides are TGTGCCAGCAGTTTGTCTCTGGGGGCCAACTATGGCTACACCTTC. This gives the protein CASSLSLGANYGYTF.

The chain combines TRBV28 with TRBJ1-1; 7 bases line up with TRBD1. Germline CDR1 and CDR2: MDHEN and SYDVKM. The J segment lost 5 bases and the V segment lost 5 bases, leaving 11 bases of the junction unmatched. The CDR3 has 15 residues. CDR3 nucleotide sequence: TGTGCCAGCAGTCAACAGACAGGGAGGAGAACTGAAGCTTTCTTT. Protein: CASSQQTGRRTEAFF.

This clone was recorded only once. V is TRBV18 and J is TRBJ2-1; possible D gene TRBD2, 5 bases. V was pared by 3 bases and J by 5 bases, with 8 bases between. Germline V gene lookup returns CDR1 KGHSH and CDR2 LQKENI. CDR3 length: 13 residues. This chain's CDR3 is CASSPRENNEQFF. CDR3 nucleotides: TGTGCCAGCTCACCCCGGGAAAACAATGAGCAGTTCTTC.

DNA for the CDR3: TGTGCCAGCAGACCAGGGTTGTTGAAGGGCGAGCAGTACTTC. This encodes CASRPGLLKGEQYF. This chain connects TRBV6-5 to TRBJ2-7; D might be TRBD1 (5 bases). V gave up 6 bases and J gave up 6 bases, with 18 bases separating them. The CDR3 has 14 residues. Germline values: CDR1 MNHEY, CDR2 SVGAGI.

This chain joins TRBV18 and TRBJ1-1; D might be TRBD1 (6 bases). The V end was cut by 4 bases, the J end by 5 bases, with 17 bases between. Looked up from germline, CDR1 is KGHSH and CDR2 is LQKENI. The CDR3 is 15 residues long. DNA of the CDR3: TGTGCCAGCTCACTCCTTGAGGGGGTGGGGACTGAAGCTTTCTTT. Translated: CASSLLEGVGTEAFF.